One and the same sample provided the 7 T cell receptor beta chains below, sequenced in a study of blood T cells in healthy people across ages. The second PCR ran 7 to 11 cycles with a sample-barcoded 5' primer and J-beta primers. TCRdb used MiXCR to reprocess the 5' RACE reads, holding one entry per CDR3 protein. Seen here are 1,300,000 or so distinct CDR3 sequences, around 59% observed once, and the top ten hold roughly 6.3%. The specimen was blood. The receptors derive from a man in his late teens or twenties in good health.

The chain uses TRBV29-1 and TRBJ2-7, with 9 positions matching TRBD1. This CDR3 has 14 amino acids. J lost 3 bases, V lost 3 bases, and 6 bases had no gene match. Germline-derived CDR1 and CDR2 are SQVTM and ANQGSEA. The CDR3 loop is CSVEGDRDLYEQYF. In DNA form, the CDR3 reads TGCAGCGTTGAGGGGGACAGGGACCTCTACGAGCAGTACTTC.

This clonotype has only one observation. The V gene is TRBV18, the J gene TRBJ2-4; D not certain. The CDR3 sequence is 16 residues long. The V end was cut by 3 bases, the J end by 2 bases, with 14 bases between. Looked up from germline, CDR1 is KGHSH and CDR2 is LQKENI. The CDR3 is CASSPLAGRTKNIQYF. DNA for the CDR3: TGTGCCAGCTCACCTTTGGCAGGACGAACCAAAAACATTCAGTACTTC.

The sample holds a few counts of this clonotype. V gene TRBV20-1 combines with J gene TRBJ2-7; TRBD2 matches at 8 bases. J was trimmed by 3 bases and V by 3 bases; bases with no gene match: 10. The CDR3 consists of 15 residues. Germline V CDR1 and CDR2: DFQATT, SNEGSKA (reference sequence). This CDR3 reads CSASTIAGNFYEQYF. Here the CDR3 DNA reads TGCAGTGCTAGTACAATAGCGGGGAACTTCTACGAGCAGTACTTC.

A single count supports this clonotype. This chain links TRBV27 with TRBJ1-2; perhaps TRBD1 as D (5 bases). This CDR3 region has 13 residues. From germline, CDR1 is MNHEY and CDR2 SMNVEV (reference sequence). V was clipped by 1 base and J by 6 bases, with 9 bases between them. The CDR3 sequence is CASSLWGIDGYTF. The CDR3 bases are TGTGCCAGCAGTTTATGGGGGATAGATGGCTACACCTTC.

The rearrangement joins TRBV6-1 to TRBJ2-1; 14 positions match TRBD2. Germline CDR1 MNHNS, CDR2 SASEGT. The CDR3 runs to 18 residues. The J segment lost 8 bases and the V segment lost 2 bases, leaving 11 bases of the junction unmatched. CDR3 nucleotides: TGTGCCAGCAGTGAATCTAGACTAGCGGGAGGGCCAGGGGATGAGCAGTTCTTC. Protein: CASSESRLAGGPGDEQFF.

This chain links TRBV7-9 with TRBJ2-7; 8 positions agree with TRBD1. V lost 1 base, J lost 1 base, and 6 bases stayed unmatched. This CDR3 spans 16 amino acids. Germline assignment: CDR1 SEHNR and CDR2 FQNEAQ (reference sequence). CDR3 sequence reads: CASSLGARGLSYEQYF. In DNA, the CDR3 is TGTGCCAGCAGCTTAGGGGCCAGGGGGCTTTCCTACGAGCAGTACTTC.

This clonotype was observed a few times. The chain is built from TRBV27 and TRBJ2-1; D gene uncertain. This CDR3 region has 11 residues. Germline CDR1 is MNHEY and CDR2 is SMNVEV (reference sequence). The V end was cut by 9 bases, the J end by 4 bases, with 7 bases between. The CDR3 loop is CASAYYNEQFF. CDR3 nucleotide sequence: TGTGCCAGTGCCTATTACAATGAGCAGTTCTTC.